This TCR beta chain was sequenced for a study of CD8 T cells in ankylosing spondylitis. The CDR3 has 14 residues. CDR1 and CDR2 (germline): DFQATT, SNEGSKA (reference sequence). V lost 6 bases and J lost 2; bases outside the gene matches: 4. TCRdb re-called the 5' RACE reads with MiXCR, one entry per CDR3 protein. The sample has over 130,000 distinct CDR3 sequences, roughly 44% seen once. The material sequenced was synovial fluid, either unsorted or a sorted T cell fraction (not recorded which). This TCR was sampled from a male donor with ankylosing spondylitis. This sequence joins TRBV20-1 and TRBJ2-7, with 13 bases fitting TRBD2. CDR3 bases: TGCAGTGCAGAAACTAGCGGGAGGGCCTACGAGCAGTACTTC. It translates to CSAETSGRAYEQYF.